A single sample gave rise to the 20 T cell receptor beta chains below, sequenced in a study of T cell responses to AZD1222 COVID-19 vaccine. TCRdb keeps only in-frame clones here, not all; method: immunoSEQ multiplex PCR. The table records about 130,000 clones, about 85% of them present only once. Source: peripheral blood, taken on day 0 of AZD1222 vaccination. The receptors originated from an adult in good health.

The rearrangement links TRBV7-9 to TRBJ2-1; the D gene is possibly TRBD2 (6 bases). V was trimmed by 5 bases and J by 8 bases, leaving 19 bases between them. The CDR3 runs to 15 residues. CDR1 is SEHNR, CDR2 FQNEAQ, per germline (reference sequence). This CDR3 is CASSLRIGTLDEQFF. The CDR3 nucleotides are TGTGCCAGCAGCCTCCGAATCGGGACTCTCGATGAGCAGTTCTTC.

This chain links TRBV7-3 with TRBJ1-2; D uncertain. Germline values: CDR1 SGHTA, CDR2 FQGTGA. This CDR3 is 16 amino acids long. Trimming took off 5 bases at V and 8 bases at J, with 24 bases between the two ends. The CDR3 reads CASSTTTGVLTGGYTF. The CDR3 nucleotides read TGTGCCAGCAGCACAACGACGGGAGTTTTAACGGGAGGCTACACCTTC.

This clone was observed a handful of times. CDR3 nucleotide sequence: TGTGCCAGTAGTATTGGTTCAGCAACTAATGAAAAACTGTTTTTT. The encoded protein is CASSIGSATNEKLFF. The chain recombines TRBV19 with TRBJ1-4; D ambiguous. CDR1 LNHDA and CDR2 SQIVND come from the germline V gene (reference sequence). This CDR3 is built from 15 residues. V lost 3 bases to trimming and J lost 0 bases, with 8 bases between them.

The chain recombines TRBV28 with TRBJ1-6, with 7 bases identical to TRBD1. The CDR3 has 14 amino acids. The V gene end was trimmed by 11 bases and the J gene end by 6 bases; junction bases not matched to a gene: 10. The germline gives CDR1 MDHEN, CDR2 SYDVKM. In DNA form, the CDR3 reads TGTGCCGAGGGGGCTTCGATTAGTAATTCACCCCTCCACTTT. Translating gives CAEGASISNSPLHF.

V and J are TRBV27 and TRBJ1-1; no definite D call. The CDR3 is 14 amino acids. Trimming removed 2 bases from V and 1 base from J, with 8 bases in between. The germline CDR1 and CDR2 sequences are MNHEY and SMNVEV (reference sequence). The CDR3 sequence: CASSLKTGNTEAFF. CDR3 DNA sequence: TGTGCCAGCAGTTTAAAGACGGGGAACACTGAAGCTTTCTTT.

This sequence joins TRBV7-9 and TRBJ2-5; 9 bases fit TRBD1. Germline trimming cut 1 base from V and 9 bases from J; bases unmatched to any gene: 6. Germline CDR1 and CDR2: SEHNR and FQNEAQ (reference sequence). The CDR3 is made up of 14 amino acids. CDR3 loop: CASSLEDRGKSQYF. The DNA for the CDR3 is TGTGCCAGCAGCTTAGAAGACAGGGGGAAATCCCAGTACTTC.

The chain couples TRBV3-1 (or the pseudogene TRBV3-2) to TRBJ1-5; no definite D call. The CDR3 runs to 13 residues. CDR1 LGHDT and CDR2 YNNKEL come from the germline V gene (reference sequence). V was shortened by 1 base and J by 9 bases, with 10 bases between the two germline ends. The CDR3 loop reads CASSQVRESPQHF. The CDR3 nucleotides read TGTGCCAGCAGCCAAGTAAGGGAATCGCCCCAGCATTTT.

V is TRBV20-1 and J is TRBJ2-7, with D possibly TRBD2 on 5 matching bases. Per germline, CDR1 DFQATT and CDR2 SNEGSKA (reference sequence). The CDR3 has 11 residues. V gave up 0 bases and J gave up 6 bases, with 6 bases separating them. This CDR3 reads CSARDRGEQYF. The DNA of the CDR3 is TGCAGTGCTAGAGACCGGGGCGAGCAGTACTTC.

The chain's CDR3 is CASSQVRSLGQLNSPLHF. The CDR3 bases are TGCGCCAGCAGCCAAGTCAGGTCGCTGGGACAACTTAATTCACCCCTCCACTTT. This chain uses TRBV4-3 with TRBJ1-6; maybe TRBD1 (6 bases). CDR3 size: 18 residues. The V and J ends lost 1 base and 6 bases respectively, with 19 bases between them. The germline gives CDR1 LGHNA, CDR2 YSLEER.

The rearrangement links TRBV5-1 to TRBJ1-4; D not certain. V shed 4 bases and J shed 0 bases, with 10 bases lying between them. The germline CDR1 and CDR2 sequences are SGHRS and YFSETQ. This CDR3 contains 15 residues. The CDR3 sequence: CASSETPATNEKLFF. CDR3 DNA: TGCGCCAGCAGCGAGACTCCTGCAACTAATGAAAAACTGTTTTTT.

This clone was observed a handful of times. The V and J genes are TRBV5-6 and TRBJ1-3; the match to TRBD1 covers 9 bases. The V and J ends lost 1 base and 2 bases, in that order; junction bases with no gene match: 1. Germline CDR1 reads SGHDT; CDR2 reads YYEEEE. The CDR3 is 15 residues long. The CDR3 DNA sequence: TGTGCCAGCAGCTTGAACAGGGGGCCTGGAAACACCATATATTTT. Translation: CASSLNRGPGNTIYF.

In its sample, this clone was seen once. This chain joins TRBV19 and TRBJ1-2; tentatively, D is TRBD1 (5 bases). Germline CDR1 is LNHDA and CDR2 is SQIVND (reference sequence). The CDR3 extends over 13 amino acids. Trimming left V 5 bases short and J 4 bases short, with 11 bases between. The CDR3 protein is CASSHRDRYGYTF. The CDR3 DNA is TGTGCCAGTAGTCACCGGGACCGCTATGGCTACACCTTC.

A single count supports this clone. The V and J genes are TRBV2 and TRBJ2-1, with 8 bases matching TRBD2. Germline V gene lookup returns CDR1 SNHLY and CDR2 FYNNEI. Trimming cost V 4 bases and J 4 bases; bases outside gene matches: 9. The CDR3 consists of 16 residues. CDR3 sequence reads: CASSVGHSGVYNEQFF. In nucleotides, the CDR3 is TGTGCCAGCAGTGTGGGGCATAGCGGGGTGTACAATGAGCAGTTCTTC.

The V and J genes are TRBV18 and TRBJ2-5; tentative D call: TRBD2 (5 bases). V gave up 3 bases and J gave up 4 bases, with 6 bases separating them. Looked up from germline, CDR1 is KGHSH and CDR2 is LQKENI. The CDR3 is 12 residues long. For the CDR3, the DNA is TGTGCCAGCTCACCCGAGGGAGAGACCCAGTACTTC. Residues: CASSPEGETQYF. Variable domain in full (rest from reference TRBV18 and TRBJ2-5): NAGVMQNPRHLVRRRGQEARLRCSPMKGHSHVYWYRQLPEEGLKFMVYLQKENIIDESGMPKERFSAEFPKEGPSILRIQQVVRGDSAAYFCASSPEGETQYFGPGTRLLVL.

The rearrangement links TRBV27 to TRBJ2-1; TRBD2 is a possible D gene (6 bases). CDR1 is MNHEY and CDR2 is SMNVEV in the germline V gene (reference sequence). The V end was cut by 5 bases, the J end by 9 bases, with 17 bases between. There are 14 residues in the CDR3. In DNA form, the CDR3 reads TGTGCCAGCAGTGATCGGGGCGGGGAATTTGAGCAGTTCTTC. It specifies CASSDRGGEFEQFF.

V gene TRBV28 combines with J gene TRBJ1-1; D unclear. The V end was cut by 9 bases, the J end by 1 base, with 12 bases between. Germline V gene sequence: CDR1 MDHEN, CDR2 SYDVKM. CDR3 size: 13 residues. CDR3 coding DNA: TGTGCCAGTCTTCCCGCCGCGAACACTGAAGCTTTCTTT. Protein sequence: CASLPAANTEAFF.

This clone was seen once. The chain recombines TRBV7-2 with TRBJ1-3; D may be TRBD1 (5 bases). The germline V and J ends were trimmed by 0 bases and 2 bases, with 8 bases remaining between them. CDR1 is SGHTA, CDR2 FQGNSA, per germline. The CDR3 extends over 15 amino acids. Here the CDR3 reads CASSLAGGAGNTIYF. CDR3 coding DNA: TGTGCCAGCAGCTTAGCGGGGGGGGCTGGAAACACCATATATTTT.

V and J are TRBV18 and TRBJ1-1; D unclear. The CDR3 has 13 residues. Germline lookup yields CDR1 KGHSH and CDR2 LQKENI. This chain's CDR3 is CVSSGGLLTEAFF. In DNA, the CDR3 is TGTGTTAGCTCTGGAGGGTTACTCACTGAAGCTTTCTTT.

V gene TRBV6-2 or TRBV6-3 combines with J gene TRBJ2-7; no definite D call. V was trimmed by 2 bases and J by 12 bases, leaving 11 bases between them. The CDR3 totals 11 residues. Germline V gene lookup returns CDR1 MNHEY and CDR2 SVGEGT. CDR3 in amino acids: CASSYPDGRYF. The CDR3 DNA is TGTGCCAGCAGTTACCCGGACGGCCGGTACTTC.

The chain couples TRBV7-2 to TRBJ2-1; D gene uncertain. Trimming cost V 5 bases and J 3 bases, with 8 bases left between them. Germline CDR1 reads SGHTA; CDR2 reads FQGNSA. The CDR3 is 13 amino acids. The CDR3 region is CASSPPSYNEQFF. DNA for the CDR3: TGTGCCAGCAGCCCTCCTAGCTACAATGAGCAGTTCTTC.